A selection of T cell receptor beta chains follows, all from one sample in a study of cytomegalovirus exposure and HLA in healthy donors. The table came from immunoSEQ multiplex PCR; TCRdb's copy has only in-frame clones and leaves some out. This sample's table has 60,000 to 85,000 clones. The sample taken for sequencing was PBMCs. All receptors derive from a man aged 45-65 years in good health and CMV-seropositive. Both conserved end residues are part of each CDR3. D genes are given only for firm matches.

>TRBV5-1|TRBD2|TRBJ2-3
CASSLAGLEEDTQYF
TGCGCCAGCAGCTTGGCTGGACTAGAAGAAGATACGCAGTATTTT
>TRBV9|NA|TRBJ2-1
CASSVGGSGVEQFF
TGTGCCAGCAGCGTAGGTGGGAGCGGAGTTGAGCAGTTCTTC
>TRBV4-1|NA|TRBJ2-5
CASSQEPGEETQYF
TGCGCCAGCAGCCAAGAACCGGGGGAAGAGACCCAGTACTTC
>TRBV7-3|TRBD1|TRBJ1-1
CASSTGQEVAEAFF
TGTGCCAGCAGCACTGGACAGGAGGTCGCTGAAGCTTTCTTT
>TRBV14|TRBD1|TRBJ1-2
CASSLSGTGHADSNYGYTF
TGTGCCAGCAGCCTTTCCGGGACAGGGCACGCGGATTCTAACTATGGCTACACCTTC
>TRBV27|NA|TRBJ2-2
CASSLWVPRGGTGELFF
TGTGCCAGCAGTTTATGGGTCCCGAGGGGGGGCACCGGGGAGCTGTTTTTT
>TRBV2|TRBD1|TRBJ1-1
CASNDRAMIF
TGTGCCAGCAATGACAGGGCCATGATCTTT
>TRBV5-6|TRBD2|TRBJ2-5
CASSPRTGRGETQYF
TGTGCCAGCAGCCCCCGGACGGGGCGGGGGGAGACCCAGTACTTC
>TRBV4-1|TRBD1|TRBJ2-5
CASSQYNAVPGQGAKETQYF
TGCGCCAGCAGCCAATACAACGCCGTGCCGGGACAGGGGGCGAAAGAGACCCAGTACTTC
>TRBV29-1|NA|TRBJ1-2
CSVDPGGNYGYTF
TGCAGCGTTGACCCGGGGGGAAACTATGGCTACACCTTC
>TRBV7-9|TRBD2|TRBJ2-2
CASSSLLAGGPGELFF
TGTGCCAGCAGCTCCCTTCTAGCGGGAGGGCCCGGGGAGCTGTTTTTT
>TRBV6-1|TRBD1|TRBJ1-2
CASSEFKQGANYGYTF
TGTGCCAGCAGTGAATTTAAGCAGGGGGCTAACTATGGCTACACCTTC
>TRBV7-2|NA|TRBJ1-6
CASTPRRDTYNSPLHF
TGTGCCAGCACCCCACGTAGGGACACCTATAATTCACCCCTCCACTTT
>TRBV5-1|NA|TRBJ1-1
CASSLEPGTHTEAFF
TGCGCCAGCAGCTTGGAACCGGGGACTCACACTGAAGCTTTCTTT
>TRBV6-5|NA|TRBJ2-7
CASSYSTGGDEQYF
TGTGCCAGCAGTTACTCCACAGGGGGGGACGAGCAGTACTTC
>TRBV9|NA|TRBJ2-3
CASSVASGDTQYF
TGTGCCAGCAGCGTAGCTAGTGGGGATACGCAGTATTTT
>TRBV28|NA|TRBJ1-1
CAITAGGTLEAFF
TGTGCCATCACCGCCGGGGGGACTCTTGAAGCTTTCTTT
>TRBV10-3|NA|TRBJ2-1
CAIGGGYEQFF
TGTGCCATCGGCGGGGGCTATGAGCAGTTCTTC
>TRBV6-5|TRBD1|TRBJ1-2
CASSYADRFYGYTF
TGTGCCAGCAGTTACGCGGACAGGTTCTATGGCTACACCTTC